This T cell receptor (beta chain) was documented in a study of T cell changes during pregnancy in multiple sclerosis. Here immunoSEQ multiplex PCR was the method, and the copy in TCRdb shows in-frame clones only, minus some. Here the sample spans tens of thousands of clones, just under 95% being singletons. The germline V and J ends were trimmed by 3 bases and 4 bases, with 9 bases remaining between them. CDR1 MNHEY and CDR2 SMNVEV come from the germline V gene (reference sequence). CDR3 size: 13 residues. The sample in question was peripheral blood, obtained in the third trimester of pregnancy. This sequence joins TRBV27 and TRBJ2-5, with a tentative D call TRBD2 (6 bases). The TCR comes from a female donor with multiple sclerosis, enrolled in a pregnancy study. The CDR3 region is CASSLEGRETQYF. DNA for the CDR3: TGTGCCAGCAGTTTGGAGGGCCGAGAGACCCAGTACTTC.